A selection of T cell receptor beta chains follows, all from one sample in a study of blood T cell repertoires in COVID-19. Profiling relied on immunoSEQ multiplex PCR, and the TCRdb table lists in-frame clones only, not all of them. This repertoire shows about 59,000 clones, roughly nine tenths found once; its top ten account for around 9%. The sequenced material came from peripheral blood. The receptors originated from a human donor in a cohort sampled during active COVID-19. CDR3s include the opening cysteine and the closing phenylalanine or tryptophan. Fields, in order: J gene, V gene, D gene, clone size, CDR3 protein, CDR3 DNA. D genes are given only for firm matches. Clone size is stated in some rows and not others, as once, few, many or a class when expanded.

J: TRBJ2-7; V: TRBV21-1; D: .; size: .; CDR3: CASSSGTGISYEQYF; DNA: TGTGCCAGCAGCTCAGGCACAGGCATCTCCTACGAGCAGTACTTC
J: TRBJ1-5; V: TRBV6-1; D: .; size: .; CDR3: CASSERGFSNQPQHF; DNA: TGTGCCAGCAGTGAACGGGGTTTCAGCAATCAGCCCCAGCATTTT
J: TRBJ2-7; V: TRBV29-1; D: TRBD2; size: .; CDR3: CSVEDGREGPGEQYF; DNA: TGCAGCGTTGAAGACGGGCGGGAGGGCCCGGGAGAGCAGTACTTC
J: TRBJ2-1; V: TRBV4-1; D: .; size: .; CDR3: CASSQTVSSYNEQFF; DNA: TGCGCCAGCAGCCAGACAGTCAGCTCCTACAATGAGCAGTTCTTC
J: TRBJ2-2; V: TRBV5-1; D: TRBD1; size: .; CDR3: CASGQGATGELFF; DNA: TGCGCCAGCGGGCAGGGGGCCACCGGGGAGCTGTTTTTT
J: TRBJ1-5; V: TRBV28; D: .; size: .; CDR3: CASGSGGLQPQHF; DNA: TGTGCCAGCGGGTCAGGCGGACTTCAGCCCCAGCATTTT
J: TRBJ2-5; V: TRBV19; D: .; size: once; CDR3: CASSEQYQETQYF; DNA: TGTGCCAGTAGTGAACAGTACCAAGAGACCCAGTACTTC
J: TRBJ2-5; V: TRBV5-1; D: .; size: once; CDR3: CASSWFGTTETQYF; DNA: TGCGCCAGCAGCTGGTTCGGGACAACGGAGACCCAGTACTTC
J: TRBJ1-6; V: TRBV7-3; D: .; size: .; CDR3: CASRLNTVSPLHF; DNA: TGTGCCAGCAGATTAAACACAGTTTCACCCCTCCACTTT
J: TRBJ2-5; V: TRBV5-4; D: .; size: .; CDR3: CASSPGGTGRSQETQYF; DNA: TGTGCCAGCAGCCCGGGGGGGACAGGGAGGTCCCAAGAGACCCAGTACTTC
J: TRBJ2-3; V: TRBV10-3; D: .; size: .; CDR3: CAISEIWAGVTQYF; DNA: TGTGCCATCAGTGAGATTTGGGCAGGGGTAACACAGTATTTT
J: TRBJ2-5; V: TRBV7-2; D: TRBD2; size: .; CDR3: CASSRGLALQETQYF; DNA: TGTGCCAGCAGCAGGGGACTAGCGTTACAAGAGACCCAGTACTTC
J: TRBJ2-3; V: TRBV19; D: .; size: .; CDR3: CASSIQGRNTDTQYF; DNA: TGTGCCAGTAGTATTCAGGGAAGAAACACAGATACGCAGTATTTT
J: TRBJ2-5; V: TRBV11-2; D: TRBD1; size: once; CDR3: CASRTGRETQYF; DNA: TGTGCCAGCAGGACAGGGAGAGAGACCCAGTACTTC
J: TRBJ2-1; V: TRBV7-2; D: .; size: .; CDR3: CASSLERLINNEQFF; DNA: TGTGCCAGCAGCTTAGAAAGACTAATCAACAATGAGCAGTTCTTC
J: TRBJ2-2; V: TRBV5-1; D: .; size: .; CDR3: CASSSPPGQTNTGELFF; DNA: TGCGCCAGCAGCTCCCCGCCGGGACAAACGAACACCGGGGAGCTGTTTTTT
J: TRBJ2-7; V: TRBV4-3; D: .; size: few; CDR3: CASSQGAASIYEQYF; DNA: TGCGCCAGCAGCCAAGGGGCAGCTAGCATCTACGAGCAGTACTTC
J: TRBJ1-2; V: TRBV7-3; D: .; size: once; CDR3: CASSAGGIYGYTF; DNA: TGTGCCAGCAGCGCCGGCGGAATCTATGGCTACACCTTC
J: TRBJ2-1; V: TRBV7-6; D: TRBD1; size: .; CDR3: CASSAGTGTYNEQFF; DNA: TGTGCCAGCAGCGCGGGGACAGGGACCTACAATGAGCAGTTCTTC
J: TRBJ1-4; V: TRBV30; D: TRBD1; size: .; CDR3: CAWSWPGTARGEKLFF; DNA: TGTGCCTGGAGTTGGCCTGGGACAGCCAGAGGTGAAAAACTGTTTTTT
J: TRBJ2-4; V: TRBV28; D: TRBD2; size: .; CDR3: CASSLSGGRDIQYF; DNA: TGTGCCAGCAGTTTAAGCGGGGGGCGTGACATTCAGTACTTC
J: TRBJ2-7; V: TRBV2; D: TRBD2; size: .; CDR3: CASSAGLAGDSYEQYF; DNA: TGTGCCAGCAGCGCGGGACTAGCGGGGGACTCCTACGAGCAGTACTTC
J: TRBJ2-5; V: TRBV7-9; D: .; size: .; CDR3: CASRSQGETQYF; DNA: TGTGCCAGCAGATCCCAGGGAGAGACCCAGTACTTC
J: TRBJ1-4; V: TRBV27; D: .; size: .; CDR3: CASSGGGDEKLFF; DNA: TGTGCCAGCAGCGGGGGGGGTGATGAAAAACTGTTTTTT
J: TRBJ1-6; V: TRBV2; D: .; size: .; CDR3: CASSTGTGDSPLHF; DNA: TGTGCCAGCAGTACCGGGACGGGGGATTCACCCCTCCACTTT
J: TRBJ2-3; V: TRBV6-1; D: TRBD2; size: .; CDR3: CASSAGLAGGFTDTQYF; DNA: TGTGCCAGCAGTGCAGGACTAGCGGGGGGGTTCACAGATACGCAGTATTTT
J: TRBJ1-5; V: TRBV7-9; D: .; size: .; CDR3: CASSLDRPQAPQHF; DNA: TGTGCCAGCAGCTTAGACAGGCCGCAGGCGCCCCAGCATTTT
J: TRBJ2-1; V: TRBV7-9; D: TRBD2; size: .; CDR3: CASRPRLAGVIEQFF; DNA: TGTGCCAGCAGACCTCGACTAGCGGGAGTAATCGAGCAGTTCTTC
J: TRBJ2-1; V: TRBV14; D: TRBD2; size: .; CDR3: CASSPGLAGGGNEQFF; DNA: TGTGCCAGCAGCCCGGGACTAGCGGGAGGCGGCAATGAGCAGTTCTTC
J: TRBJ1-1; V: TRBV6-5; D: .; size: .; CDR3: CASSPTSRRDTEAFF; DNA: TGTGCCAGCAGTCCGACCTCTAGGAGGGACACTGAAGCTTTCTTT
J: TRBJ1-2; V: TRBV27; D: .; size: .; CDR3: CASSLLAGRAYGYTF; DNA: TGTGCCAGCAGTCTGCTGGCAGGGAGGGCCTATGGCTACACCTTC
J: TRBJ2-7; V: TRBV10-3; D: TRBD1; size: .; CDR3: CATGDRVYEQYF; DNA: TGTGCCACCGGGGACAGGGTCTACGAGCAGTACTTC
J: TRBJ2-7; V: TRBV6-5; D: .; size: .; CDR3: CASSYAGTSAYEQYF; DNA: TGTGCCAGCAGTTACGCCGGGACTTCTGCCTACGAGCAGTACTTC
J: TRBJ2-2; V: TRBV6-5; D: TRBD2; size: .; CDR3: CASSYHFGGVTGELFF; DNA: TGTGCCAGCAGTTACCACTTCGGGGGGGTCACCGGGGAGCTGTTTTTT
J: TRBJ1-1; V: TRBV15; D: TRBD1; size: .; CDR3: CATSTRQGGTEAFF; DNA: TGTGCCACCAGCACCAGACAGGGTGGAACTGAAGCTTTCTTT
J: TRBJ2-4; V: TRBV13; D: .; size: .; CDR3: CASSSRSNKNIQYF; DNA: TGTGCCAGCAGCTCGAGGTCCAATAAAAACATTCAGTACTTC
J: TRBJ1-4; V: TRBV12-3/TRBV12-4; D: TRBD1; size: once; CDR3: CASRGQAGEKLFF; DNA: TGTGCCAGCAGAGGACAGGCCGGGGAAAAACTGTTTTTT